This T cell receptor beta chain stems from a study of cytomegalovirus exposure and HLA in healthy donors. At collection, donors were nominally healthy, but unrecorded immune exposures were probable. This CDR3 comprises 19 residues. With V trimmed by 3 bases and J by 0 bases, 11 bases remained unmatched. From germline, CDR1 is SGHDT and CDR2 YYEEEE. PCR was performed using 60 Vbeta and 13 Jbeta primers. Sequencing used immunoSEQ multiplex PCR; TCRdb keeps in-frame clones, though not all of them. The data hold about 170,000 clones, with approximately 88% observed a single time. Sequencing input: PBMCs. The sequence came from a boy aged 2-15 years in good health and CMV-seronegative. The genes are TRBV5-6 and TRBJ2-2; TRBD2 matches at 10 bases. The CDR3 DNA follows: TGTGCCAGCAGCTACAAAGGTACAGCGGGAGGGGCGAACACCGGGGAGCTGTTTTTT. As protein: CASSYKGTAGGANTGELFF.